This entry lists 31 T cell receptor beta chains sequenced from one sample in a study of blood T cell repertoires in COVID-19. TCRdb's table, derived via immunoSEQ multiplex PCR, lists solely in-frame clones and lacks some. The repertoire holds about 280,000 clones, with under 90% as singletons. The specimen was peripheral blood. The receptors shown here come from a woman aged 35 to 49 who had recovered from COVID-19.

V usage is TRBV9 and J usage is TRBJ2-1; the match to TRBD2 covers 9 bases. Unmatched junction bases numbered 18, after V lost 6 bases and J lost 8 bases. Germline V gene sequence: CDR1 SGDLS, CDR2 YYNGEE. CDR3 length equals 17 residues. The CDR3 loop is CASTRASQIAGAYEQFF. DNA for the CDR3: TGTGCCAGCACACGTGCTTCCCAAATAGCGGGAGCCTATGAGCAGTTCTTC.

This sequence joins TRBV18 and TRBJ2-7; 9 nucleotides match TRBD2. Germline lookup yields CDR1 KGHSH and CDR2 LQKENI. This CDR3 contains 17 residues. Losses at the gene ends were 3 bases for V and 4 bases for J; bases not matched to a gene: 13. CDR3 region: CASSPRPVAGVNYEQYF. The CDR3 DNA follows: TGTGCCAGCTCACCGCGACCAGTAGCGGGGGTGAATTACGAGCAGTACTTC.

The chain uses TRBV30 and TRBJ2-5; TRBD2 agrees at 7 bases. V dropped 3 bases and J dropped 7; count of bases not matched to a gene: 17. In germline, CDR1 is GTSNPN, CDR2 SVGIG (reference sequence). There are 16 residues in the CDR3. The DNA of the CDR3 is TGTGCCTGGAGACAACCCCTCGGGGGAGGGCCGGGGACCCAGTACTTC. This sequence encodes CAWRQPLGGGPGTQYF.

V is TRBV5-1 and J is TRBJ2-5, with TRBD2 matching 8 bases. The germline CDR1 and CDR2 sequences are SGHRS and YFSETQ. The V and J ends lost 0 bases and 5 bases, in that order; junction bases with no gene match: 3. The CDR3 loop spans 14 amino acids. CDR3 residues: CASSLERETETQYF. DNA of the CDR3: TGCGCCAGCAGCTTGGAGCGGGAGACGGAGACCCAGTACTTC. Full variable domain (outside the CDR3, taken from reference TRBV5-1 and TRBJ2-5): KAGVTQTPRYLIKTRGQQVTLSCSPISGHRSVSWYQQTPGQGLQFLFEYFSETQRNKGNFPGRFSGRQFSNSRSEMNVSTLELGDSALYLCASSLERETETQYFGPGTRLLVL.

This rearrangement joins TRBV30 to TRBJ1-6; weak D call: TRBD1 (5 bases). V was clipped by 2 bases and J by 7 bases, with 6 bases between them. The CDR3 has 12 residues. Germline V gene sequence: CDR1 GTSNPN, CDR2 SVGIG (reference sequence). CDR3 sequence reads: CAWSTGNSPLHF. The DNA of the CDR3 is TGTGCCTGGAGTACAGGCAATTCACCCCTCCACTTT. The whole variable domain, filled in from reference TRBV30 and TRBJ1-6, reads SQTIHQWPATLVQPVGSPLSLECTVEGTSNPNLYWYRQAAGRGLQLLFYSVGIGQISSEVPQNLSASRPQDRQFILSSKKLLLSDSGFYLCAWSTGNSPLHFGNGTRLTVT.

This clone showed up just once. The gene calls are TRBV27 and TRBJ1-2, with D possibly TRBD1 on 5 matching bases. The germline V and J ends were trimmed by 2 bases and 4 bases, with 14 bases remaining between them. From germline, CDR1 is MNHEY and CDR2 SMNVEV (reference sequence). This CDR3 region has 15 residues. The CDR3 DNA is TGTGCCAGCAGTTTAGAAAGGGGTCCCCTCTATGGCTACACCTTC. This translates into CASSLERGPLYGYTF.

The chain couples TRBV27 to TRBJ2-2, with 10 bases matching TRBD2. CDR3 length equals 14 residues. Trimming at V came to 6 bases and at J to 5 bases, leaving 3 bases not matched to a gene. The V gene's germline CDR1 is MNHEY and CDR2 SMNVEV (reference sequence). The CDR3 reads CASRGSGGTGELFF. CDR3 nucleotide sequence: TGTGCCAGCAGGGGTAGCGGGGGGACCGGGGAGCTGTTTTTT.

The chain employs TRBV10-3 and TRBJ1-5; 9 positions match TRBD1. V lost 10 bases, J lost 6 bases, and 10 bases stayed unmatched. The germline gives CDR1 ENHRY, CDR2 SYGVKD. This CDR3 has 14 residues. The CDR3 DNA sequence: TGTGCCACCTCAGACAGGGGGGGCAGTCAGCCCCAGCATTTT. This sequence encodes CATSDRGGSQPQHF.

The chain links TRBV19 to TRBJ2-3, with 9 nucleotides matching TRBD1. V lost 9 bases to trimming and J lost 4 bases; unmatched junction nucleotides: 5. From germline, CDR1 is LNHDA and CDR2 SQIVND (reference sequence). This CDR3 has 13 residues. The chain's CDR3 is CASRGQGADTQYF. The CDR3 nucleotides read TGTGCCAGCCGGGGACAGGGAGCAGATACGCAGTATTTT.

DNA of the CDR3: TGTGCCAGCAGTCTAGCGGAAGCCTACAATGAGCAGTTCTTC. Translating it yields CASSLAEAYNEQFF. V gene TRBV3-1 (or the pseudogene TRBV3-2) combines with J gene TRBJ2-1, with 7 nucleotides matching TRBD2. With V trimmed by 6 bases and J by 2 bases, 4 bases remained unmatched. In germline, CDR1 is LGHDT, CDR2 YNNKEL (reference sequence). The CDR3 loop spans 14 amino acids.

The chain has TRBV4-1 and TRBJ2-7; a possible D gene is TRBD2 (6 bases). The ends were cut back, 4 bases at V and 0 bases at J, with 25 bases in the middle. There are 19 residues in the CDR3. CDR1 and CDR2 (germline): MGHRA, YSYEKL. CDR3 protein: CASSPGYGLLGGFSYEQYF. CDR3 sequence (DNA): TGCGCCAGCAGCCCGGGGTACGGACTCCTGGGGGGATTCTCCTACGAGCAGTACTTC.

This clone was seen only once. The chain is built from TRBV5-4 and TRBJ2-5, with 9 positions matching TRBD2. The CDR3 is 14 amino acids. CDR1 SGHNT and CDR2 YYREEE come from the germline V gene (reference sequence). The V segment lost 4 bases and the J segment 4 bases; nucleotides outside the gene matches: 5. CDR3: CASSPAGGGETQYF. The CDR3 nucleotides are TGTGCCAGCAGCCCCGCGGGGGGGGGAGAGACCCAGTACTTC.

The rearrangement links TRBV5-4 to TRBJ2-1, with TRBD2 as a possible D gene (6 bases). The CDR3 runs 14 residues. V gave up 5 bases and J gave up 8 bases, with 17 bases separating them. The germline V gene has CDR1 SGHNT and CDR2 YYREEE (reference sequence). The CDR3 DNA is TGTGCCAGCAGTCCTAGGACTAATCGGGATGAGCAGTTCTTC. As protein: CASSPRTNRDEQFF.

The chain recombines TRBV5-1 with TRBJ2-3, with TRBD2 identical over 11 bases. The CDR3 spans 19 residues. CDR1 is SGHRS, CDR2 YFSETQ, per germline. The V and J ends lost 4 bases and 0 bases, in that order; junction bases with no gene match: 13. The CDR3 nucleotides are TGCGCCAGCAGCCCAACACCGGGACTAGCGGCCTTTAGCACAGATACGCAGTATTTT. This gives the protein CASSPTPGLAAFSTDTQYF.

The rearrangement links TRBV27 to TRBJ2-1; tentatively, D is TRBD2 (6 bases). This CDR3 is 16 amino acids long. The germline V and J ends were trimmed by 2 bases and 0 bases, with 11 bases remaining between them. Germline V gene data show CDR1 as MNHEY and CDR2 as SMNVEV (reference sequence). CDR3 in amino acids: CASSLGGSLSYNEQFF. CDR3 in DNA: TGTGCCAGCAGTTTAGGGGGGAGCCTCTCCTACAATGAGCAGTTCTTC.

The rearrangement uses TRBV30 and TRBJ2-5; TRBD1 matches at 7 bases. CDR1 and CDR2 (germline): GTSNPN, SVGIG (reference sequence). There are 12 residues in the CDR3. V trimming: 2 bases; J trimming: 5 bases; junction bases outside the gene matches: 2. The CDR3 protein is CAWSRGLETQYF. The CDR3 nucleotides are TGTGCCTGGAGTAGGGGGCTGGAGACCCAGTACTTC.

The chain joins TRBV5-1 to TRBJ2-3; D gene ambiguous. V lost 3 bases and J lost 3, with 11 bases in between. CDR3 length: 14 residues. Germline V gives CDR1 SGHRS, CDR2 YFSETQ. In nucleotides, the CDR3 is TGCGCCAGCAGCTACCTCGGCGGAACAGATACGCAGTATTTT. It yields the protein CASSYLGGTDTQYF.

The sample holds many counts of this clone. The chain has TRBV5-6 and TRBJ1-1, with 11 bases identical to TRBD1. The CDR3 spans 13 residues. Per germline, CDR1 SGHDT and CDR2 YYEEEE. V trimming: 6 bases; J trimming: 4 bases; junction bases outside the gene matches: 2. CDR3 nucleotides: TGTGCCAGCACCGGGACAGGGGGCACTGAAGCTTTCTTT. Amino acids: CASTGTGGTEAFF.

This clone was detected only a few times. The gene calls are TRBV5-1 and TRBJ2-2; weak D call: TRBD2 (6 bases). The CDR3 spans 15 residues. Germline CDR1 and CDR2: SGHRS and YFSETQ. Trimming took 4 bases from V and 6 from J, leaving 16 bases between them. The CDR3 reads CASSRLGDSAGELFF. The DNA of the CDR3 is TGCGCCAGCAGCCGCCTCGGGGACTCGGCCGGGGAGCTGTTTTTT.

As DNA, the CDR3 is TGTGCCAGCAGCTTAGGTGAGGGAATGGGAAATGAGCAGTTCTTC. Translation gives CASSLGEGMGNEQFF. The rearrangement uses TRBV11-3 and TRBJ2-1; the D gene is possibly TRBD2 (5 bases). V gave up 1 base and J gave up 7 bases, with 14 bases separating them. Germline V CDR1 and CDR2: SGHNT, YENEEA. The CDR3 loop spans 15 amino acids.

The rearrangement uses TRBV6-1 and TRBJ1-1, with D possibly being TRBD1 (5 bases). The V gene lost 3 bases and the J gene lost 10 bases, with 9 bases spanning the gap. The CDR3 is 11 residues long. Germline CDR1 is MNHNS and CDR2 is SASEGT. DNA for the CDR3: TGTGCCAGCAGTGAGATGGGGGGAGCTTTCTTT. Residues: CASSEMGGAFF.

V gene TRBV7-9 combines with J gene TRBJ1-1; 7 nucleotides line up with TRBD1. CDR1 SEHNR and CDR2 FQNEAQ come from the germline V gene (reference sequence). The CDR3 has 15 residues. The trim removed 6 bases at V and 0 bases at J, leaving 7 bases unmatched. CDR3 coding DNA: TGTGCCAGCAGGCCGGTTGACAGGGTGAACACTGAAGCTTTCTTT. As protein: CASRPVDRVNTEAFF.

The chain employs TRBV2 and TRBJ2-1; perhaps TRBD2 as D (5 bases). This CDR3 has 15 residues. From germline, CDR1 is SNHLY and CDR2 FYNNEI. The V end lost 4 bases, the J end lost 2 bases, and 12 bases lay between the germline ends. The CDR3 loop reads CASSADYGAYNEQFF. In DNA form, the CDR3 reads TGTGCCAGCAGTGCCGACTACGGTGCCTACAATGAGCAGTTCTTC.

This chain joins TRBV6-5 and TRBJ2-7, with 9 bases lining up with TRBD1. The CDR3 sequence is 14 residues long. The trim removed 4 bases at V and 0 bases at J, leaving 1 base unmatched. Germline CDR1 MNHEY, CDR2 SVGAGI. The CDR3 region has the DNA TGTGCCAGCAGTTCGGACAGGGGCTCCTACGAGCAGTACTTC. Protein: CASSSDRGSYEQYF.

V gene TRBV7-6 combines with J gene TRBJ2-5, with TRBD1 matching 7 bases. V shed 6 bases and J 1 base; nucleotides not matched to a gene: 14. CDR3 length: 17 amino acids. Germline V gene data show CDR1 as SGHVS and CDR2 as FNYEAQ. The CDR3 sequence is CASSSRGQGGAQETQYF. The CDR3 DNA reads TGTGCCAGCAGTTCTAGGGGGCAGGGTGGCGCCCAAGAGACCCAGTACTTC. Complete variable domain (other parts from reference TRBV7-6 and TRBJ2-5): GAGVSQSPRYKVTKRGQDVALRCDPISGHVSLYWYRQALGQGPEFLTYFNYEAQQDKSGLPNDRFSAERPEGSISTLTIQRTEQRDSAMYRCASSSRGQGGAQETQYFGPGTRLLVL.

The chain links TRBV3-1 (or the pseudogene TRBV3-2) to TRBJ2-7; tentatively, D is TRBD2 (5 bases). The length of the CDR3 is 16 residues. Germline V gives CDR1 LGHDT, CDR2 YNNKEL (reference sequence). Trimming cost V 3 bases and J 1 base, with 16 bases left between them. The DNA of the CDR3 is TGTGCCAGCAGCCAGCGACTATCTGAGTATTCCTACGAGCAGTACTTC. This codes for CASSQRLSEYSYEQYF.

The chain has TRBV5-1 and TRBJ2-3, with D perhaps matching TRBD1 (5 bases). The ends were cut back, 7 bases at V and 5 bases at J, with 5 bases in the middle. Germline assignment: CDR1 SGHRS and CDR2 YFSETQ. This CDR3 has 10 residues. The CDR3 DNA follows: TGCGCCAGCCAGGGAGATACGCAGTATTTT. Amino acid sequence: CASQGDTQYF.

V usage is TRBV11-2 and J usage is TRBJ2-3, with 8 bases identical to TRBD2. Losses at the gene ends were 1 base for V and 0 bases for J; bases not matched to a gene: 6. From germline, CDR1 is SGHAT and CDR2 FQNNGV. The CDR3 is 17 amino acids. In DNA, the CDR3 is TGTGCCAGCAGCTTAGTTGGACTAGCTCCTAGCACAGATACGCAGTATTTT. It yields the protein CASSLVGLAPSTDTQYF.

The chain recombines TRBV6-1 with TRBJ1-4, with 8 positions matching TRBD1. Germline-derived CDR1 and CDR2 are MNHNS and SASEGT. With 5 bases clipped from V and 0 bases from J, the junction kept 2 bases outside the gene matches. CDR3 length: 15 amino acids. The chain's CDR3 is CASSQDRATNEKLFF. The DNA for the CDR3 is TGTGCCAGCAGTCAGGACAGGGCAACTAATGAAAAACTGTTTTTT.

V and J are TRBV2 and TRBJ2-1; 15 positions agree with TRBD2. Germline-derived CDR1 and CDR2 are SNHLY and FYNNEI. V lost 6 bases and J lost 7; bases outside the gene matches: 4. The CDR3 contains 15 residues. In DNA, the CDR3 is TGTGCCAGCAGGGGGGGACTAGCGGGAGGAAATGAGCAGTTCTTC. Residues: CASRGGLAGGNEQFF.

The chain has TRBV29-1 and TRBJ1-1; no clear D gene. This CDR3 contains 14 residues. CDR1 is SQVTM, CDR2 ANQGSEA, per germline. V was shortened by 3 bases and J by 3 bases, with 14 bases between the two germline ends. The CDR3 DNA is TGCAGCGTTGAGGTCGTGGGTCAGGACACTGAAGCTTTCTTT. Residues: CSVEVVGQDTEAFF.